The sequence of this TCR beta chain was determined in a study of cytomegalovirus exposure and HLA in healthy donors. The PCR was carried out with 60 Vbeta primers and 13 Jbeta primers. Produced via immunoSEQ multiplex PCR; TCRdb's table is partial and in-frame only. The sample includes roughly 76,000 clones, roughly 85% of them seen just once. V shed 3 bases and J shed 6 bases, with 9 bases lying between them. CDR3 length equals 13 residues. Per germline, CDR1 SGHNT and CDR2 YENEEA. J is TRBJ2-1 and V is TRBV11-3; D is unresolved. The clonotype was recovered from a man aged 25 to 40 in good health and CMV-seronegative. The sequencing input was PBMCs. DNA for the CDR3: TGTGCCAGCAGCTTGAGGCAGTCCAATGAGCAGTTCTTC. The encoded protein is CASSLRQSNEQFF.